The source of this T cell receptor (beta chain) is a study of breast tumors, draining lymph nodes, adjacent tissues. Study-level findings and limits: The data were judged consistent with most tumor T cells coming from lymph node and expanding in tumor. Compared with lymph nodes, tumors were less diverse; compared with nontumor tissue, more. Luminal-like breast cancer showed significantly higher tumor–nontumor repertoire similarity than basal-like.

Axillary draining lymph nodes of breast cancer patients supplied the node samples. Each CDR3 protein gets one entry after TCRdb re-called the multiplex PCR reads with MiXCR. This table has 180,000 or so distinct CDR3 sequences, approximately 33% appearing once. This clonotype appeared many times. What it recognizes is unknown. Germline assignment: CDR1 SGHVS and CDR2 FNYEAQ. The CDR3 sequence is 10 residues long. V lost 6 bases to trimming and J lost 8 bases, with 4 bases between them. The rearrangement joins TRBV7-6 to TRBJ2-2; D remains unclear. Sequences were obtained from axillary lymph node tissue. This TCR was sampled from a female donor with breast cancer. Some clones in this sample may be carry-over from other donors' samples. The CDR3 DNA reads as TGTGCCAGCAGACCTGGGGAGCTGTTTTTT. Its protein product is CASRPGELFF.